This note documents a single T cell receptor (beta chain) sequence. In this sample, this clone turned up many times. Its target antigen remains unknown. No clone much larger than this one lies a single base away; base qualities are absent. Each clonotype received, on average, 10x coverage in deep resolution sequencing performed on a MiSeq, where the target depth lay between 1 in 1 million and 1 in 200,000 T cells. The immunoSEQ hsTCRB Kit was used to generate TCR beta libraries. From the authors' description of their analysis: The data were analyzed with ImmunoSEQ Analyzer and ImmunoSEQ Data Assistant, and V, D and J gene assignments followed IMGT definitions. Clonality, which ranges from 0 to 1, was calculated by subtracting the normalized Shannon entropy of productive rearrangement frequencies from one. Only overrepresented clonotypes making up at least 0.05% of each patient's repertoire were included in the public clonotype analysis. Approximately 13 age-matched healthy donor repertoires from immuneACCESS served as clonality controls. The clones in this table, taken by TCRdb from immuneACCESS, are in-frame only. Not every clone is retained; where verified, under half of the shortfall comes from an unresolved V gene, and the cause of the rest is unknown. The DNA gave D and trimming, while V, J and clone size come from that table. In this sample the table shows 250,000 to 350,000 clones, roughly 76% of which occur a single time. About 5.8% of the sample goes to the ten largest clones.

The sample is drawn from a study of cytotoxic CD8 clonotypes in ibrutinib-treated CLL (dated by TCRdb to the early 2020s). For context, the study as a whole: The cohort had ten to twelve relapsed/refractory and about 15 treatment-naive patients; around 17 were IGHV unmutated. Response samples were obtained after a median of around eleven months of treatment, with a range of roughly 6 to 40 months. Of the approximately 90 participants in the trial, about 26 had longitudinal samples available. Cryopreserved peripheral blood mononuclear cells were obtained prior to treatment, at the time of response, and at either disease progression or sustained remission. On average, each sample yielded hundreds of thousands of productive templates and tens of thousands of productive rearrangements. Partial responses were observed in around 25 patients and complete responses in 2; after a median follow-up of around 68 months, remission was maintained in approximately 15 patients and progression was observed in roughly 12. Patients were still on ibrutinib when every remission and progressive disease sample was collected.

Study-wide conclusions, independent of this receptor: Public clonotypes were rare and either shrank or stayed stable during treatment, and the rise in clonality at ibrutinib response reflected expansion of private clonotypes. Sampling times were not matched between patients in sustained remission and patients whose disease was progressing, and lymph node repertoires were not examined. At ibrutinib response clonality went up, during sustained remission it held steady, and at progression it dropped back toward baseline. Baseline clonality was found to be higher than that of age-matched healthy donors and was strongly correlated with circulating CD8+ T-cell counts.

The sample's time point, from its label and the paper: progressive disease on ibrutinib. For TCR beta library preparation, about 2.2 micrograms of genomic DNA was extracted from cryopreserved PBMCs. Longitudinal blood samples from CLL patients on ibrutinib monotherapy were analyzed using high-throughput TCR beta sequencing. The patients took part in an open-label, single-center phase 2 trial of ibrutinib monotherapy. Including the terminal cysteine and phenylalanine, the CDR3 comprises 12 residues. Only CDR3 DNA is held: 36 bases, read in frame from base 1. CDR1 SGHVS and CDR2 FQNEAQ were looked up in the germline V gene. V lost 2 bases and J lost 4 bases; the stretch between them is 4 bases long.

The sequenced sample was PBMCs, obtained at disease progression, from a patient treated with ibrutinib. The sequence derives from a human donor with chronic lymphocytic leukemia. The chain was built from TRBV7-8 and TRBJ2-3; the D gene cannot be named for sure. The bases are TGTGCCAGCAGCTTAACCCCAGATACGCAGTATTTT. Protein translation: CASSLTPDTQYF. The CDR3, completed at both ends by the reference TRBV7-8 and TRBJ2-3 genes, gives the full variable domain GAGVSQSPRYKVAKRGQDVALRCDPISGHVSLFWYQQALGQGPEFLTYFQNEAQLDKSGLPSDRFFAERPEGSVSTLKIQRTQQEDSAVYLCASSLTPDTQYFGPGTRLTVL.